The 5 T cell receptor beta chains below were found in one sample sequenced in a study of cytomegalovirus exposure and HLA in healthy donors listed by TCRdb under 2017. The library was made by the immunoSEQ multiplex PCR assay. The multiplex PCR relied on a mix of 60 forward primers for TCR Vbeta segments and 13 reverse primers for TCR Jbeta segments. TCRdb provides this immuneACCESS table in a form limited to in-frame rearrangements. Some clones are lacking; in checked studies, under half of them reflect an unresolved V gene, and why the rest are absent is not known. The sample records 120,000 to 150,000 clones, around 10% of which are singletons. The biggest ten clones account for over 1.5% of the sample. The sample comprised PBMCs. These TCRs come from a male donor in good health and CMV-seronegative.

In this sample, this clone turned up a few times. This chain links TRBV4-3 with TRBJ2-7; 9 bases map to TRBD1. CDR1 is LGHNA and CDR2 is YSLEER in the germline V gene. J gave up 4 bases and V 0 bases, and 4 bases lay outside the gene matches. The CDR3 runs to 15 residues. This CDR3 reads CASSQEGQGRYEQYF. The DNA for the CDR3 is TGCGCCAGCAGCCAAGAGGGACAGGGACGGTACGAGCAGTACTTC.

A few counts support this clone. V usage is TRBV11-3 and J usage is TRBJ2-7, with 11 bases identical to TRBD1. The J segment lost 3 bases and the V segment lost 5 bases, leaving 6 bases of the junction unmatched. Looked up from germline, CDR1 is SGHNT and CDR2 is YENEEA. The CDR3 length is 15 residues. The CDR3: CASSPSGTGGYEQYF. CDR3 bases: TGTGCCAGCAGCCCGAGCGGGACAGGGGGCTACGAGCAGTACTTC.

The chain uses TRBV7-4 and TRBJ2-7, with 7 bases identical to TRBD1. The germline gives CDR1 SGHVT, CDR2 SQSDAQ. The length of the CDR3 is 15 residues. The J segment lost 0 bases and the V segment lost 1 base, leaving 3 bases of the junction unmatched. CDR3 sequence reads: CASSLGQGVSYEQYF. For the CDR3, the DNA is TGTGCCAGCAGCTTAGGTCAGGGGGTCTCCTACGAGCAGTACTTC.

Only a few counts were recorded for this clone. J is TRBJ2-7 and V is TRBV28; TRBD2 matches 11 bases. The trim removed 3 bases at V and 3 bases at J, leaving 4 bases unmatched. CDR3 size: 15 residues. CDR1 is MDHEN and CDR2 is SYDVKM in the germline V gene. The CDR3 spells CASSFQTSGNYEQYF. CDR3 DNA: TGTGCCAGCAGTTTTCAGACTAGCGGGAACTACGAGCAGTACTTC. Full variable domain (rest looked up from reference TRBV28 and TRBJ2-7): DVKVTQSSRYLVKRTGEKVFLECVQDMDHENMFWYRQDPGLGLRLIYFSYDVKMKEKGDIPEGYSVSREKKERFSLILESASTNQTSMYLCASSFQTSGNYEQYFGPGTRLTVT.

This clone was recorded a few times. The chain links TRBV7-9 to TRBJ1-5; perhaps TRBD1 as D (5 bases). The ends were cut back, 4 bases at V and 5 bases at J, with 21 bases in the middle. The CDR3 has 17 amino acids. Germline CDR1 reads SEHNR; CDR2 reads FQNEAQ (reference sequence). CDR3 in DNA: TGTGCCAGCAGCTCAGAGGTCCCAAGTGGGGCGCATCAGCCCCAGCATTTT. It codes for CASSSEVPSGAHQPQHF.